Listed here are 8 T cell receptor beta chains from one sample, sequenced in a study of patients and donors after allogeneic stem cell transplantation. One entry per CDR3 protein, called by TCRdb with MiXCR from the RT-PCR reads. Found here are about 960,000 distinct CDR3 sequences, approximately 19% of them singletons; the top ten hold 6%. The sequenced material came from blood, either unsorted or a sorted T cell fraction (not recorded which). These receptors all come from a human donor who was either an allogeneic HSCT recipient or a stem cell or donor lymphocyte infusion donor (not recorded which). It is not recorded whose cells these are; they may come from a transplant donor.

As regards this clonotype: At one of its ends the junction is not consistent with the germline gene, which may arise from a read error. The chain has TRBV10-3 and TRBJ1-3; D gene unclear. From germline, CDR1 is ENHRY and CDR2 SYGVKD. CDR3 length: 12 residues. This CDR3 is CATSLSGNTIYF. The CDR3 DNA reads as TGTGCCACCAGTCTCTCTGGAAACACCATATATTTT.

The CDR3 nucleotides read TGTGCCAGCCTACCGACCGGGGCTGGGGAGCAGTTCTTC. Translated: CASLPTGAGEQFF. V is TRBV5-5 and J is TRBJ2-1, with D perhaps assigned TRBD1 or TRBD2 (5 bases each). CDR1 is SGHKS, CDR2 YYEKEE, per germline (reference sequence). This CDR3 spans 13 amino acids. V lost 7 bases and J 10 bases, leaving 18 bases between the germline ends.

The chain links TRBV29-1 to TRBJ2-5, with D uncertain. Per the germline V gene, CDR1 is SQVTM and CDR2 is ANQGSEA. The CDR3 extends over 11 amino acids. The V end was cut by 3 bases, the J end by 2 bases, with 4 bases between. CDR3 nucleotide sequence: TGCAGCGTTGAGGTTCAAGAGACCCAGTACTTC. Amino acid sequence: CSVEVQETQYF. Looking up the rest from reference TRBV29-1 and TRBJ2-5 gives the full variable domain: SAVISQKPSRDICQRGTSLTIQCQVDSQVTMMFWYRQQPGQSLTLIATANQGSEATYESGFVIDKFPISRPNLTFSTLTVSNMSPEDSSIYLCSVEVQETQYFGPGTRLLVL.

CDR3 protein: CASRQRGLAGAGNEQFF. For the CDR3, the DNA is TGCGCCAGCCGCCAACGGGGGCTAGCGGGAGCCGGCAATGAGCAGTTCTTC. V and J are TRBV5-1 and TRBJ2-1; 10 positions match TRBD2. Germline CDR1 reads SGHRS; CDR2 reads YFSETQ. V lost 7 bases, J lost 6 bases, and 16 bases stayed unmatched. This CDR3 is built from 17 residues.

This clonotype showed up just a few times. The chain recombines TRBV3-1 with TRBJ2-3; TRBD2 aligns across 13 bases. The CDR3 length is 18 residues. Germline V lookup: CDR1 LGHDT, CDR2 YNNKEL (reference sequence). Trimming at V came to 4 bases and at J to 2 bases, leaving 9 bases not matched to a gene. The CDR3 loop is CASSLGTSGTENTDTQYF. CDR3 DNA: TGTGCCAGCAGCCTTGGGACTAGCGGGACCGAAAACACAGATACGCAGTATTTT.

There are a few counts of this clonotype. This sequence joins TRBV6-5 and TRBJ2-7, with 8 positions matching TRBD1. V trimming: 2 bases; J trimming: 4 bases; junction bases outside the gene matches: 10. This CDR3 has 16 residues. Germline CDR1 is MNHEY and CDR2 is SVGAGI. The CDR3, as DNA: TGTGCCAGCAGTTACGGGAGTTGGACAGGGTCTTACGAGCAGTACTTC. Translating it yields CASSYGSWTGSYEQYF.

This clonotype was counted only a few times. This chain connects TRBV4-3 to TRBJ1-2, with D perhaps TRBD1 (5 bases). The CDR3 totals 14 residues. Germline lookup yields CDR1 LGHNA and CDR2 YSLEER. The V end was cut by 1 base, the J end by 4 bases, with 10 bases between. Written as DNA, the CDR3 is TGCGCCAGCAGCCAAGCAGGGTTTGGCTATGGCTACACCTTC. This gives the protein CASSQAGFGYGYTF.

This clonotype showed up just a few times. This sequence joins TRBV20-1 and TRBJ2-5; no reliable D call. Trimming pared 3 bases from V and 5 bases from J, leaving 13 bases between. CDR1 is DFQATT, CDR2 SNEGSKA, per germline (reference sequence). The CDR3 totals 13 residues. This CDR3 reads CSARSAKRETQYF. The CDR3, as DNA: TGCAGTGCTAGGTCGGCCAAGAGGGAGACCCAGTACTTC.